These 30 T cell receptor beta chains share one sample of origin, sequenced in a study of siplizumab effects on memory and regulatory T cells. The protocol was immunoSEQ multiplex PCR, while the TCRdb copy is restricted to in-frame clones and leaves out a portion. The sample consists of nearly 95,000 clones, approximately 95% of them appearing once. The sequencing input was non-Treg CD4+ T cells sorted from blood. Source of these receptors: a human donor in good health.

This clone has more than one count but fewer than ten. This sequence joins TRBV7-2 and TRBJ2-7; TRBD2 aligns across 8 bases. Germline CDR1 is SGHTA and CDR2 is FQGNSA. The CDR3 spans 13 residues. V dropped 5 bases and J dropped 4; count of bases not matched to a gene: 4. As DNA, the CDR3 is TGTGCCAGCAGCCCAACTAGCGGATACGAGCAGTACTTC. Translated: CASSPTSGYEQYF.

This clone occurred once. Written as DNA, the CDR3 is TGTGCCAGCAGCTCCGAGCGGGGCCCCTACAATGAGCAGTTCTTC. This gives the protein CASSSERGPYNEQFF. The chain recombines TRBV11-2 with TRBJ2-1; 7 bases agree with TRBD2. After removal of 4 bases from V and 2 bases from J, the junction contained 5 bases not matched to a gene. The CDR3 has 15 residues. Germline V gives CDR1 SGHAT, CDR2 FQNNGV.

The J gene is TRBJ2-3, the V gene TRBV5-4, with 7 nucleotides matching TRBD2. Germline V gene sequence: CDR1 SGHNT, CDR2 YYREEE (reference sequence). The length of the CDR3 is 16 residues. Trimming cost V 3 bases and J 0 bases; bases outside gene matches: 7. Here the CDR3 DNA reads TGTGCCAGCAGCTACCGGGCTAGCGGAAGCACAGATACGCAGTATTTT. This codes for CASSYRASGSTDTQYF.

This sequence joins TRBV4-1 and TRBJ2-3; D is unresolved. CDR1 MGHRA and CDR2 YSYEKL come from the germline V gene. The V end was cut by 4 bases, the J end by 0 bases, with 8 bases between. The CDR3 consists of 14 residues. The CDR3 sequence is CASSLVTSTDTQYF. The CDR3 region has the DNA TGCGCCAGCAGCCTTGTTACTAGCACAGATACGCAGTATTTT.

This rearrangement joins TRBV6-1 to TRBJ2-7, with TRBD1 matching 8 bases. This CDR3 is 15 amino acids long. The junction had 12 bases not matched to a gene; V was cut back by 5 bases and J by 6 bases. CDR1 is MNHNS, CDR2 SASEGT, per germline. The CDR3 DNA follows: TGTGCCAGCAGTAGACGACCGGGACAGGCGGGCGAGCAGTACTTC. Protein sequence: CASSRRPGQAGEQYF.

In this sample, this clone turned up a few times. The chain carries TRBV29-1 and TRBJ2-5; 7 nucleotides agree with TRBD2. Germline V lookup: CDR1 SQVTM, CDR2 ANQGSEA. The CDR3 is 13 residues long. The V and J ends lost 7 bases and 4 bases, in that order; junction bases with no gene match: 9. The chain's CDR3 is CSGKTSRRETQYF. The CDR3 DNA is TGCAGCGGCAAGACTAGCCGGAGAGAGACCCAGTACTTC.

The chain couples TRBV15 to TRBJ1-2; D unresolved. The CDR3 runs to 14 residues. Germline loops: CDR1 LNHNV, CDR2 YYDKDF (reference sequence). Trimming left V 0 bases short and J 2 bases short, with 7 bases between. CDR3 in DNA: TGTGCCACCAGCAGAGACAGGCTAAACTATGGCTACACCTTC. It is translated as CATSRDRLNYGYTF.

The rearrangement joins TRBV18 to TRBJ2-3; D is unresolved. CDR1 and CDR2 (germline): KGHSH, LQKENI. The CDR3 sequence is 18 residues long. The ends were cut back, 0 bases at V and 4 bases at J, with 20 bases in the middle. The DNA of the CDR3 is TGTGCCAGCTCACCACCGGCAGGCGGCCTGGGATTTTCAGATACGCAGTATTTT. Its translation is CASSPPAGGLGFSDTQYF. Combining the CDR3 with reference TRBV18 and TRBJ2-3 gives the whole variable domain NAGVMQNPRHLVRRRGQEARLRCSPMKGHSHVYWYRQLPEEGLKFMVYLQKENIIDESGMPKERFSAEFPKEGPSILRIQQVVRGDSAAYFCASSPPAGGLGFSDTQYFGPGTRLTVL.

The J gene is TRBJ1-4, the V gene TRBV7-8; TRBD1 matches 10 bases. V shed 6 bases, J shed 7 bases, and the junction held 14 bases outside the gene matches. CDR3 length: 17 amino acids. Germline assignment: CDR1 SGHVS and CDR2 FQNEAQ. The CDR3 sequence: CASRPPPRDRGFEKLFF. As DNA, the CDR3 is TGTGCCAGCAGACCTCCCCCCCGGGACAGGGGATTTGAAAAACTGTTTTTT.

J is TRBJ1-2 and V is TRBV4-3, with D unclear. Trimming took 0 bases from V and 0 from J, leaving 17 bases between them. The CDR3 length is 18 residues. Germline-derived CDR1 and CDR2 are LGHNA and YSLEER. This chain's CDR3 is CASSQDNSQTTANYGYTF. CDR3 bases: TGCGCCAGCAGCCAAGATAATAGCCAGACAACTGCTAACTATGGCTACACCTTC.

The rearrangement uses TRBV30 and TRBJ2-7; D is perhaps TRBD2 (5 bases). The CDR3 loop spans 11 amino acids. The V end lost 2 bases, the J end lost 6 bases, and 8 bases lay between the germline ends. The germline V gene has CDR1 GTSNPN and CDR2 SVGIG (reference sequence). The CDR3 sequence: CAWSPRVEQYF. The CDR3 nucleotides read TGTGCCTGGAGTCCGAGGGTCGAGCAGTACTTC.

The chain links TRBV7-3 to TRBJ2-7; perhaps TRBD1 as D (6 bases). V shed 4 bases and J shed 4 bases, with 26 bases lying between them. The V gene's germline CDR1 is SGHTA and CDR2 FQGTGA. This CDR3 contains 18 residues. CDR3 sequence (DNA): TGTGCCAGCAGCTGCGAGAGAACACAGGGATCCCTAGGGTACGAGCAGTACTTC. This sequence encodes CASSCERTQGSLGYEQYF.

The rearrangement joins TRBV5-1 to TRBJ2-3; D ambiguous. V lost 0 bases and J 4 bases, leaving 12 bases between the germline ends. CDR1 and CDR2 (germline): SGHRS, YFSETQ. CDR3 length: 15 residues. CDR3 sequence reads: CASSLDPGWADTQYF. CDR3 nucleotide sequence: TGCGCCAGCAGCTTGGATCCGGGTTGGGCAGATACGCAGTATTTT.

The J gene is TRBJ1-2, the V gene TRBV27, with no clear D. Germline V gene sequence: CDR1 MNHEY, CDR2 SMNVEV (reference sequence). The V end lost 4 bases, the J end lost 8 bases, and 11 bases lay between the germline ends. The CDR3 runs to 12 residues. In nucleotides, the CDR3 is TGTGCCAGCAGTTCCGCCTCCAGAGGCTACACCTTC. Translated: CASSSASRGYTF.

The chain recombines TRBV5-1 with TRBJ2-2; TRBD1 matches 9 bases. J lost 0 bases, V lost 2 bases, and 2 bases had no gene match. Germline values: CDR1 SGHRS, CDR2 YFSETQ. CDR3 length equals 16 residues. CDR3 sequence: CASSFTGGPNTGELFF. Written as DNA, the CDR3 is TGCGCCAGCAGCTTCACAGGGGGCCCGAACACCGGGGAGCTGTTTTTT.

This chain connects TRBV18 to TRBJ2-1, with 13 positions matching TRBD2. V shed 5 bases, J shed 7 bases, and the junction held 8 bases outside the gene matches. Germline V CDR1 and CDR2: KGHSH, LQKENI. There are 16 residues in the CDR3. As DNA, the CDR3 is TGTGCCAGCTCATCCCGGACTAGCGGGGGCCAAAATGAGCAGTTCTTC. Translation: CASSSRTSGGQNEQFF.

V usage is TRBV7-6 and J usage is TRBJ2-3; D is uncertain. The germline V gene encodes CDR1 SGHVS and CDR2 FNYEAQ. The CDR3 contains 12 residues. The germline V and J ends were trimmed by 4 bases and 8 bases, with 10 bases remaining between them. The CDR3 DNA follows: TGTGCCAGCAGCTCAGGTCCTGGTACGCAGTATTTT. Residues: CASSSGPGTQYF.

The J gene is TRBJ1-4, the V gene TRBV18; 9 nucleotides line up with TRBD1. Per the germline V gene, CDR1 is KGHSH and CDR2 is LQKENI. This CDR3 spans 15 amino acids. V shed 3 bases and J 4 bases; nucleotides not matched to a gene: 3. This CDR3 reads CASSPGTGLNEKLFF. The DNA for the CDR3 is TGTGCCAGCTCACCGGGGACAGGGCTTAATGAAAAACTGTTTTTT.

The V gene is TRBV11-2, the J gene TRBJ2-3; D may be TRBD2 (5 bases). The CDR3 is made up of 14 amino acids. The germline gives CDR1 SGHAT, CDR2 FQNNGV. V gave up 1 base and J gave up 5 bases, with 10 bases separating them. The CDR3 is CASSLGGGLDTQYF. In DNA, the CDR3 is TGTGCCAGCAGCTTAGGGGGTGGACTAGATACGCAGTATTTT.

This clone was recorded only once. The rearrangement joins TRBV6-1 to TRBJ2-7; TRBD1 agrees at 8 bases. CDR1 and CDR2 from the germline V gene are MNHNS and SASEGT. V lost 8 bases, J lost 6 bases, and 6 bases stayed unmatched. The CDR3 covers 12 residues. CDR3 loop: CASAHTGGEQYF. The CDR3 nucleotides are TGTGCCAGCGCACACACAGGGGGCGAGCAGTACTTC.

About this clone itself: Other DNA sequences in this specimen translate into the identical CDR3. The DNA of the CDR3 is TGTGCCAGCTCACCCTTGGGGAAAGGCAATGAGCAGTTCTTC. It is translated as CASSPLGKGNEQFF. The genes are TRBV18 and TRBJ2-1; D is ambiguous. V was cut by 3 bases and J by 6 bases, with 12 bases left in between. Germline V lookup: CDR1 KGHSH, CDR2 LQKENI. The CDR3 totals 14 residues. Full variable domain (outside the CDR3, taken from reference TRBV18 and TRBJ2-1): NAGVMQNPRHLVRRRGQEARLRCSPMKGHSHVYWYRQLPEEGLKFMVYLQKENIIDESGMPKERFSAEFPKEGPSILRIQQVVRGDSAAYFCASSPLGKGNEQFFGPGTRLTVL.

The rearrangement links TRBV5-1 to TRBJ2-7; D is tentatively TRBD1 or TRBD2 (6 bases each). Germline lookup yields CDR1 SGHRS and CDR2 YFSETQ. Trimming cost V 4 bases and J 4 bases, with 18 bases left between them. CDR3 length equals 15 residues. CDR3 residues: CASSPEGGLFYEQYF. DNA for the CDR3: TGCGCCAGCAGCCCGGAGGGGGGCCTGTTTTACGAGCAGTACTTC.

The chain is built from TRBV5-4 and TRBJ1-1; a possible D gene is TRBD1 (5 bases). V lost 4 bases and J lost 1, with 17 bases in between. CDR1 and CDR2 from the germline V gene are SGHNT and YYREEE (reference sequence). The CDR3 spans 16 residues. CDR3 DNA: TGTGCCAGCAGCCCCCCGGGGGTAGGACCGAACACTGAAGCTTTCTTT. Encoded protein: CASSPPGVGPNTEAFF. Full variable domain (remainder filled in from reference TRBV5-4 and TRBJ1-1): ETGVTQSPTHLIKTRGQQVTLRCSSQSGHNTVSWYQQALGQGPQFIFQYYREEENGRGNFPPRFSGLQFPNYSSELNVNALELDDSALYLCASSPPGVGPNTEAFFGQGTRLTVV.

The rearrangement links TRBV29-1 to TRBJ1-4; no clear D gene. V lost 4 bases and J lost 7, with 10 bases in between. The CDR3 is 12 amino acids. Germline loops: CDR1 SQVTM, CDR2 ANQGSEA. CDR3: CSVAMAGEKLFF. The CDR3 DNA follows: TGCAGCGTTGCTATGGCCGGTGAAAAACTGTTTTTT.

CDR3 bases: TGTGCCAGCAGTGAACAGGAGACCCAGTACTTC. Its protein is CASSEQETQYF. This sequence joins TRBV2 and TRBJ2-5, with D hard to call. The V gene lost 2 bases and the J gene lost 5 bases, with 3 bases spanning the gap. This CDR3 has 11 residues. Germline CDR1 and CDR2: SNHLY and FYNNEI.

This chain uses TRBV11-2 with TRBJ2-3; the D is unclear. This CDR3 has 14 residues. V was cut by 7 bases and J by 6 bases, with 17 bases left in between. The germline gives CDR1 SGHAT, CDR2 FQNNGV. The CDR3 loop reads CASTLGLVTDTQYF. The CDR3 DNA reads TGTGCCAGCACCCTAGGGCTCGTCACGGATACGCAGTATTTT.

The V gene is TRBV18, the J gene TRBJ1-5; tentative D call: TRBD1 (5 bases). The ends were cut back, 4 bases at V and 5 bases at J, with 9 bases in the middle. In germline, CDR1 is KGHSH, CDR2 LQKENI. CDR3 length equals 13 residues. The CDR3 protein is CASSQGSDQPQHF. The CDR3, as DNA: TGTGCCAGCTCACAGGGGTCGGATCAGCCCCAGCATTTT.

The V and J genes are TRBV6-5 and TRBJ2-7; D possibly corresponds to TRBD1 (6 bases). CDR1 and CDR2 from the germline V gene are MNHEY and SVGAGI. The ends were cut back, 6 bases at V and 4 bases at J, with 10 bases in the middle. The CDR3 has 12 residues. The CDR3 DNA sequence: TGTGCCAGCAGCCAACAGGGTTACGAGCAGTACTTC. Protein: CASSQQGYEQYF.

The CDR3 loop reads CASQSRTNQPQHF. CDR3 sequence (DNA): TGTGCCAGCCAGAGCCGGACAAACCAGCCCCAGCATTTT. The chain combines TRBV2 with TRBJ1-5; D may be TRBD1 (5 bases). Germline values: CDR1 SNHLY, CDR2 FYNNEI. CDR3 length equals 13 residues. V was trimmed by 8 bases and J by 7 bases, leaving 15 bases between them. Drawing the rest from reference TRBV2 and TRBJ1-5, the complete variable domain is EPEVTQTPSHQVTQMGQEVILRCVPISNHLYFYWYRQILGQKVEFLVSFYNNEISEKSEIFDDQFSVERPDGSNFTLKIRSTKLEDSAMYFCASQSRTNQPQHFGDGTRLSIL.

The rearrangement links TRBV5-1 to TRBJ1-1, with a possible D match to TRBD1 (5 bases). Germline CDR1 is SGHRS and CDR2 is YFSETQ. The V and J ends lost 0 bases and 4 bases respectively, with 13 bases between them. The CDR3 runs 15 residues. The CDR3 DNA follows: TGCGCCAGCAGCTTGGGTCGGGGGGAAGGCACTGAAGCTTTCTTT. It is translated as CASSLGRGEGTEAFF.